This T cell receptor (beta chain) was captured in a study of pediatric ulcerative colitis (dated by TCRdb to the late 2010s). With regard to the full study: Pancolitis was present in roughly 7 ulcerative colitis patients and left-sided colitis in two, and histology consistent with ulcerative colitis was found in all of these patients. By Pediatric Ulcerative Colitis Activity Index, a couple of patients had mild disease, several had moderate disease and three had acute severe colitis. Nine or ten newly diagnosed, treatment-naive pediatric ulcerative colitis patients and a few non-IBD control children each provided paired blood and rectal samples. Overall study results and their limits: For technical reasons, the blood samples of a couple of patients yielded substantially fewer templates, so those samples were excluded from the blood-rectal overlap analysis. Because the repertoires came from total lymphocyte DNA, rare subsets such as regulatory T cells may have patterns that are not reflected. Controls, mild-moderate and acute severe colitis patients were separated by rectal repertoire features, and reduced rectal diversity due to clonal expansions was observed in acute severe colitis. Clonal overlap between a subject's own blood and rectum was significantly greater in ulcerative colitis patients than in controls, which suggests more T cell trafficking to inflamed tissue. The healthy control group was small, consisting of only four individuals. Two rectal CDR3 clonotypes turned up in every ulcerative colitis patient but in none of the controls.

Before the diagnostic colonoscopy, none of the ulcerative colitis patients had been given immunosuppressive medication. Blood was sampled at the time of the colonoscopy. The Wizard kit (Promega) was used to extract genomic DNA from both blood and intestinal samples. Using the immunoSEQ TRB Survey service, rearranged CDR3 beta regions were amplified from genomic DNA with multiplex V and J primers. To keep sequencing depth the same across samples, survey-level depth of up to 500,000 reads per sample was applied. The libraries were purified and pooled, then sequenced using Illumina technology. As for how the authors treated the data: immunoSEQ online tools were used for productive clonality, sample overlap, pairwise scatters, CDR3 beta length, V/D/J gene usage and productiveness. Calculated diversity was defined as the number of unique rearrangements divided by total templates times 100, and Shannon and Simpson indices were additionally computed. Principal component analysis used the R prcomp function and ggbiplot package on Z-score normalized data. Morisita's index was used to measure clonal overlap between blood and rectum within each subject. Imported from immuneACCESS, the table was reduced by TCRdb to in-frame sequences with V and J called. These copies leave out some clones; in studies compared against another copy, an unresolved V gene accounts for under half, and the cause of the remainder is not known. V and J calls and clone size come straight from that table; D and trimming were deduced from the DNA. The table for this sample lists tens of thousands of clones; around 80% of them were counted only once. In total, the top ten clones hold over 4% of the sample.

Details on this clone: Which antigen it targets is not known. It has no much larger one-base neighbor in the sample; base qualities were not kept.

Based on the germline V gene (reference sequence), the CDR1 and CDR2 sequences are GTSNPN and SVGIG. Germline trimming amounts to 6 bases on V and 2 bases on J, with 7 as the count of junction bases outside the gene matches. Reading from cysteine to phenylalanine, the CDR3 counts 14 amino acids. CDR3 DNA only is kept here, 42 bases in frame from base 1. The clonotype comes from a boy aged 5-17 years with moderate ulcerative colitis. The V gene is TRBV30 and the J gene is TRBJ1-5; 7 central bases correspond to TRBD1. Sequenced input: blood. The CDR3 region has the sequence CACGRQGRNQPQHF. The DNA reads TGTGCCTGCGGAAGACAGGGACGCAATCAGCCCCAGCATTTT.